The 22 T cell receptor beta chains in this list originate from one sample, sequenced in a study of Ad26.COV2.S vaccination and SARS-CoV-2 variants. Sample treatment: some 19 received Ad26.COV2.S at low or high dose, single or two shots; several received placebo; per-sample allocation not given. Specimens were obtained on day 63 following the first vaccine or placebo injection. Libraries were prepared by immunoSEQ multiplex PCR; TCRdb keeps only in-frame clonotypes and omits some of them. In the table there are roughly 400,000 clones, 90% of which are singletons. The input for sequencing was peripheral blood, taken in a trial of Ad26.COV2.S vaccine versus placebo. The receptors were gathered from a person between 18 and 60 years old who received the Ad26.COV2.S COVID-19 vaccine or a placebo.

This clone was recorded once. This chain connects TRBV29-1 to TRBJ2-4; tentatively, D is TRBD1 (6 bases). The V gene's germline CDR1 is SQVTM and CDR2 ANQGSEA. The CDR3 contains 15 residues. The ends were cut back, 4 bases at V and 5 bases at J, with 18 bases in the middle. CDR3 bases: TGCAGCGTTGCGGGCCCTTTGGGGGCCGAAAACATTCAGTACTTC. Translating it yields CSVAGPLGAENIQYF. Using reference TRBV29-1 and TRBJ2-4 for the parts outside the CDR3, the full variable domain is SAVISQKPSRDICQRGTSLTIQCQVDSQVTMMFWYRQQPGQSLTLIATANQGSEATYESGFVIDKFPISRPNLTFSTLTVSNMSPEDSSIYLCSVAGPLGAENIQYFGAGTRLSVL.

The rearrangement links TRBV6-2 or TRBV6-3 to TRBJ2-1; D is ambiguous. The CDR3 has 16 residues. CDR1 and CDR2 (germline): MNHEY, SVGEGT. V was shortened by 3 bases and J by 8 bases, with 20 bases between the two germline ends. CDR3 region: CASSYKEYRPKDEQFF. The CDR3 DNA follows: TGTGCCAGCAGTTATAAGGAATATCGCCCTAAGGATGAGCAGTTCTTC.

This chain joins TRBV4-3 and TRBJ2-7; D is perhaps TRBD2 (6 bases). In germline, CDR1 is LGHNA, CDR2 YSLEER. The CDR3 sequence is 13 residues long. Trimming took 4 bases from V and 1 from J, leaving 8 bases between them. This chain's CDR3 is CASSRDSSYEQYF. CDR3 bases: TGCGCCAGCAGCCGGGACTCATCCTACGAGCAGTACTTC.

This clone was picked up one time. J is TRBJ1-5 and V is TRBV5-6; D remains unclear. CDR1 is SGHDT, CDR2 YYEEEE, per germline. The CDR3 has 14 amino acids. Trimming took off 1 base at V and 4 bases at J, with 9 bases between the two ends. CDR3 sequence: CASSLRGINQPQHF. The CDR3 DNA reads TGTGCCAGCAGCTTGCGCGGGATAAATCAGCCCCAGCATTTT.

The V call is TRBV7-2, the J call TRBJ2-2; TRBD1 matches at 10 bases. The CDR3 sequence is 15 residues long. V was pared by 5 bases and J by 7 bases, with 7 bases of the junction left unmatched. The germline V gene encodes CDR1 SGHTA and CDR2 FQGNSA. CDR3 nucleotide sequence: TGTGCCAGCAGCCTGTCCGGGACAGGGGTCGGGGAGCTGTTTTTT. Its translation is CASSLSGTGVGELFF.

This clone turned up a few times. The chain uses TRBV9 and TRBJ1-1; D not resolved. CDR1 SGDLS and CDR2 YYNGEE come from the germline V gene. This CDR3 is built from 13 residues. The V and J ends lost 4 bases and 0 bases respectively, with 7 bases between them. CDR3 region: CASSLTVNTEAFF. Here the CDR3 DNA reads TGTGCCAGCAGCCTTACGGTGAACACTGAAGCTTTCTTT.

The chain couples TRBV7-9 to TRBJ1-2; D gene uncertain. V lost 4 bases and J lost 6, with 12 bases in between. Germline V gives CDR1 SEHNR, CDR2 FQNEAQ (reference sequence). The CDR3 spans 13 residues. CDR3 nucleotides: TGTGCCAGCAGCTATAGTGGTGAGAATGGCTACACCTTC. Translated, it gives CASSYSGENGYTF.

The chain has TRBV4-2 and TRBJ1-1; tentative D call: TRBD1 (6 bases). This CDR3 contains 15 residues. Germline values: CDR1 LGHNA, CDR2 YNFKEQ. V was clipped by 0 bases and J by 1 base, with 9 bases between them. CDR3 amino acids: CASSQEGDKNTEAFF. The CDR3 region has the DNA TGTGCCAGCAGCCAAGAGGGGGACAAGAACACTGAAGCTTTCTTT.

CDR3: CASSSPELAGDSTDTQYF. The CDR3, as DNA: TGTGCCAGCAGTTCCCCTGAGCTAGCGGGAGACAGCACAGATACGCAGTATTTT. V gene TRBV28 combines with J gene TRBJ2-3; 10 bases agree with TRBD2. The germline CDR1 and CDR2 sequences are MDHEN and SYDVKM. With 4 bases clipped from V and 0 bases from J, the junction kept 10 bases outside the gene matches. This CDR3 has 18 residues.

Points on this clone: Within the sample, other DNA sequences also encode this same CDR3. The rearrangement links TRBV9 to TRBJ2-1; D may match TRBD1 or TRBD2 (5 bases each). CDR3 length: 16 residues. Trimming took 0 bases from V and 0 from J, leaving 10 bases between them. CDR1 is SGDLS and CDR2 is YYNGEE in the germline V gene. CDR3: CASSVVGGSSYNEQFF. CDR3 DNA: TGTGCCAGCAGCGTAGTTGGGGGAAGCTCCTACAATGAGCAGTTCTTC.

The rearrangement uses TRBV6-5 and TRBJ2-7; TRBD2 agrees at 13 bases. The CDR3 covers 14 residues. Germline CDR1 is MNHEY and CDR2 is SVGAGI. J lost 2 bases, V lost 6 bases, and 1 base had no gene match. The CDR3: CASSGTSGTYEQYF. The CDR3 nucleotides are TGTGCCAGCAGCGGGACTAGCGGGACCTACGAGCAGTACTTC.

The chain combines TRBV6-2 or TRBV6-3 with TRBJ2-7, with D possibly being TRBD2 (6 bases). Germline loops: CDR1 MNHEY, CDR2 SVGEGT. V lost 6 bases and J 0 bases, leaving 12 bases between the germline ends. The CDR3 runs 14 residues. The DNA for the CDR3 is TGTGCCAGCAGCCAACTAGCTGACTCCTACGAGCAGTACTTC. This sequence encodes CASSQLADSYEQYF.

The V gene is TRBV30, the J gene TRBJ1-6, with a tentative D call TRBD1 (5 bases). Germline V gene data show CDR1 as GTSNPN and CDR2 as SVGIG (reference sequence). The V end lost 3 bases, the J end lost 4 bases, and 7 bases lay between the germline ends. This CDR3 is built from 13 residues. The CDR3 here is CAWRDSYNSPLHF. In DNA, the CDR3 is TGTGCCTGGAGAGACAGTTATAATTCACCCCTCCACTTT.

The rearrangement links TRBV15 to TRBJ2-3; D possibly corresponds to TRBD2 (6 bases). Per germline, CDR1 LNHNV and CDR2 YYDKDF (reference sequence). V lost 5 bases to trimming and J lost 3 bases, with 15 bases between them. The CDR3 consists of 15 residues. The CDR3 loop is CATSRGIGGTDTQYF. In nucleotides, the CDR3 is TGTGCCACCAGCCGGGGGATTGGGGGGACAGATACGCAGTATTTT.

V gene TRBV5-6 combines with J gene TRBJ2-7; the match to TRBD2 covers 11 bases. The CDR3 consists of 19 residues. In germline, CDR1 is SGHDT, CDR2 YYEEEE. J gave up 3 bases and V 0 bases, and 14 bases lay outside the gene matches. The chain's CDR3 is CASSLDRGSGRALIYEQYF. The CDR3 bases are TGTGCCAGCAGCTTGGACCGGGGTAGCGGGAGGGCCCTTATCTACGAGCAGTACTTC.

The rearrangement joins TRBV3-1 (or the pseudogene TRBV3-2) to TRBJ1-2; D may be TRBD1 (5 bases). V was pared by 1 base and J by 8 bases, with 11 bases between. The CDR3 extends over 13 amino acids. Germline assignment: CDR1 LGHDT and CDR2 YNNKEL (reference sequence). CDR3: CASSQVRARGYTF. The CDR3 DNA follows: TGTGCCAGCAGCCAAGTCAGGGCACGGGGCTACACCTTC.

V gene TRBV11-3 combines with J gene TRBJ2-3; TRBD1 aligns across 8 bases. The CDR3 runs 15 residues. Germline V lookup: CDR1 SGHNT, CDR2 YENEEA. V dropped 4 bases and J dropped 2; count of bases not matched to a gene: 5. CDR3 in DNA: TGTGCCAGCAGCTCCGACAGGGGATCCACAGATACGCAGTATTTT. Translating gives CASSSDRGSTDTQYF.

The chain combines TRBV6-2 or TRBV6-3 with TRBJ2-7; 7 positions agree with TRBD2. CDR1 MNHEY and CDR2 SVGEGT come from the germline V gene. The CDR3 has 19 amino acids. The V and J ends lost 4 bases and 4 bases, in that order; junction bases with no gene match: 22. The CDR3 loop reads CASSSFALAGEGGIYEQYF. The DNA of the CDR3 is TGTGCCAGCAGTTCTTTTGCCCTTGCGGGAGAAGGAGGGATTTACGAGCAGTACTTC.

The CDR3 DNA is TGTGCCAGCAGTTTATCTGCGTATAGCAATCAGCCCCAGCATTTT. Translated: CASSLSAYSNQPQHF. This chain uses TRBV28 with TRBJ1-5, with D unresolved. Trimming stripped 1 base from V and 0 bases from J, with 7 bases between. Germline CDR1 reads MDHEN; CDR2 reads SYDVKM. This CDR3 is built from 15 residues.

This chain connects TRBV28 to TRBJ2-7; 9 bases align to TRBD1. V shed 3 bases, J shed 2 bases, and the junction held 8 bases outside the gene matches. This CDR3 spans 16 amino acids. Germline loops: CDR1 MDHEN, CDR2 SYDVKM. DNA for the CDR3: TGTGCCAGCAGTTTGACAGGGGGGCCGCCTCCCTACGAGCAGTACTTC. It codes for CASSLTGGPPPYEQYF.

This clone has a single count. The V and J genes are TRBV27 and TRBJ1-1, with D possibly matching TRBD1 (6 bases). CDR3 length equals 15 residues. Between the trimmed V and J ends, which lost 8 bases and 3 bases, there was a span of 19 bases. From germline, CDR1 is MNHEY and CDR2 SMNVEV (reference sequence). This CDR3 is CASGRILGAHTEAFF. The CDR3 region has the DNA TGTGCCAGCGGCCGAATCTTGGGGGCCCACACTGAAGCTTTCTTT.

The V gene is TRBV7-8, the J gene TRBJ2-7; D is unresolved. Trimming took 3 bases from V and 5 from J, leaving 5 bases between them. In germline, CDR1 is SGHVS, CDR2 FQNEAQ. CDR3 size: 11 residues. The CDR3 here is CASSFGDEQYF. DNA for the CDR3: TGTGCCAGCAGCTTTGGAGACGAGCAGTACTTC. Based on the CDR3 plus reference TRBV7-8 and TRBJ2-7, the full variable domain is GAGVSQSPRYKVAKRGQDVALRCDPISGHVSLFWYQQALGQGPEFLTYFQNEAQLDKSGLPSDRFFAERPEGSVSTLKIQRTQQEDSAVYLCASSFGDEQYFGPGTRLTVT.